The T cell receptor (beta chain) described here comes from a study of blood T cells in healthy people across ages (dated by TCRdb to between 2014 and 2017). Turning to the overall study: In model experiments, template switching captured roughly one uniquely barcoded TCR beta cDNA molecule for every two T cells. The donors were split into four age groups: young (average 16 years), middle-aged (39), aged (more than 60) and long-lived (over 75). To avoid experimental bias, donors of different ages were distributed randomly across sequencing lanes. Using deep sequencing normalized with unique cDNA molecular identifiers, the study measured how TCR beta repertoire diversity changes with age. Using the same blood draw, the study looked at two additional independent replicas of 1 million unique cDNA reads for two donors, one aged 18 to 30 and the other aged 80 or older.

Donors were a few dozen systemically healthy Caucasian individuals from Russia aged roughly 6 to 100 years. Each donor gave ten milliliters of peripheral blood, drawn into EDTA-treated Vacutainer tubes. Ficoll-Paque density-gradient centrifugation was used to isolate PBMCs, with at least 6 million obtained per sample. Total RNA, at least 6 micrograms per sample, was extracted from PBMCs with Trizol reagent. Naive CD45RAhigh/CD27high T cell percentages were measured by flow cytometry on a PBMC aliquot from every donor. This clonotype was counted only a few times. Its antigen remains unidentified. Base qualities are not recorded, but no much larger clone differs from it by a single base. Beyond this particular receptor, the publication reports: Observed TCR beta diversity correlated strongly with the percentage of naive T cells measured by flow cytometry. Estimates of total diversity based on one million sequenced T cells were regarded as lower bounds and as underestimates. Bulk unsorted PBMC profiling prevented conclusive comparison of naive and antigen-experienced compartments. Compared with the aged group, the long-lived group had more naive CD4+ T cells, fewer expanded clones and increased TCR diversity, a pattern suggesting age selection. Because the CMV infection status of the donors was unknown, age-related changes in expanded clonotypes may potentially have been confounded. As age increased, observed TCR beta diversity per million T cells dropped in a roughly linear way, and a significant reduction was already evident by age around 41.

Library preparation used 5' RACE. Sequencing took place on an Illumina HiSeq 2500. The second PCR ran for about 6 to 12 cycles and used a J-beta primer mix along with a sample-barcoded 5' primer. A unique molecular identifier was introduced onto each TCR beta cDNA molecule by a template-switch 5' adaptor carrying 12 random nucleotides. Each sample yielded at least 3 million CDR3-containing paired-end reads. The Mint cDNA synthesis kit, primed by a TRBC-specific oligonucleotide, was used to synthesize first-strand cDNA from all RNA. Following uracil-DNA glycosylase treatment, a first 18-cycle PCR with universal primers M1SS and BC2_uni_R was performed on all cDNA. In the source study's methods: Normalization of each sample was performed by random selection of 1 million high-quality reads, each carrying a distinct molecular identifier. Instead of being binned into consensus sequences, reads that shared molecular identifiers were thrown out. MiTCR, with a Q25 quality threshold and the strictest error-elimination algorithm, was used for CDR3 identification, clonotype clustering and error correction. A nonparametric unseen species model with Euler transformation was used to estimate lower-bound total TCR beta diversity. TCRdb reworked the public reads: Q25 trimming with fastp, MiXCR clone assembly, productive beta chains retained. Each entry merges the rows of one CDR3 protein and shows their most common DNA and genes. The V and J calls shown here were made by TCRdb, not taken from the authors' results. The sample table records about 1.6 million distinct CDR3 sequences; roughly 32% of these occur just once. The leading ten clones occupy about 11% of the sample.

Trimming accounts for 1 base at V and 0 bases at J, while the number of junction bases matched to no gene is 3. Taken from the germline V gene, the CDR1 and CDR2 loops are SNHLY and FYNNEI. Reading from cysteine to phenylalanine, the CDR3 counts 15 amino acids. The DNA shown is the 45-base CDR3, in frame from base 1. Specimen: blood. The chain is encoded by TRBV2 joined to TRBJ2-7; 7 central bases correspond to TRBD2. The sequence came from a woman aged 30 to 39 in good health. CDR3 reads: CASSEGLADSYEQYF. The DNA sequence is TGTGCCAGCAGTGAAGGGCTAGCGGACTCCTACGAGCAGTACTTC.